This TCR beta chain was sequenced for a study of shared clonotypes between healthy human individuals. As for this clone: This likely stems from a read error, as it lies one base from a far larger clone.

V dropped 5 bases and J dropped 0 bases, with 10 bases sitting between them. The length of the CDR3 is 14 residues. Germline CDR1 is MDHEN and CDR2 is SYDVKM. As originally analysed: For the immunoSEQ data, sequences were junction-only without quality scores, so filtering differed. Repertoires were generated with immunoSEQ multiplex PCR, while TCRdb's copy carries only in-frame clones and drops some. V, J and clone size are those of that table, while D and trimming were read from the DNA. Of approximately 500,000 clones listed, over 70% are singletons. Material for sequencing was PBMCs. The clonotype originates from a middle-aged woman in good health. Some clones in this sample may be carry-over from other donors' samples. The chain carries TRBV28 and TRBJ2-5, with D uncertain. DNA for the CDR3: TGTGCCAGCAGTATAGGGATACACCAAGAGACCCAGTACTTC. Translation: CASSIGIHQETQYF.